The rows below give T cell receptor beta chains drawn from one sample of a study of blood T cell repertoires in COVID-19. Produced via immunoSEQ multiplex PCR; TCRdb's table is partial and in-frame only. The table records about 84,000 clones, about 83% of them present only once. The source material was peripheral blood. These receptors were collected from a woman aged 80 or older with acute or convalescent COVID-19. Each CDR3 is given without its conserved first and last residue.

J gene,V gene,CDR3 protein
TRBJ2-1,TRBV7-2,ASSLVSAGTSEQF
TRBJ2-3,TRBV7-9,ASSSRGGRTDTQY
TRBJ2-1,TRBV28,ASRLAGGGNEQF
TRBJ1-5,TRBV29-1,SVAGAGNQPQH
TRBJ2-7,TRBV24-1,ATSDSRNGEQY
TRBJ2-1,TRBV30,AWSVTGDGSYNEQF
TRBJ2-2,TRBV11-2,ASSAASGGNTGELF
TRBJ2-7,TRBV18,ASGQGVMLYEQY
TRBJ1-6,TRBV7-2,ASSSGTMNNSPLH
TRBJ1-5,TRBV7-2,ASSLAGTADQPQH
TRBJ2-7,TRBV10-2,ASRGIYYTYEQY
TRBJ1-1,TRBV27,ASSITRNTEAF
TRBJ2-5,TRBV5-1,ASSLLPGYQETQY
TRBJ2-3,TRBV13,ASSLDEGGQPDTQY
TRBJ2-5,TRBV5-8,ASSLVVGGGRQETQY
TRBJ2-7,TRBV7-2,ASSPDGTNSYEQY
TRBJ1-1,TRBV5-8,ASSLRGMNTEAF
TRBJ2-7,TRBV7-2,ASSLASRQGAYEQY
TRBJ2-7,TRBV6-5,ASSLISSGLSYEQY
TRBJ2-1,TRBV5-5,ASSLALTNNHNEQF
TRBJ2-7,TRBV5-8,ASRLTGGHEQY
TRBJ1-1,TRBV6-4,ASSASRLRAF
TRBJ2-7,TRBV28,ASSPSGTYEQY
TRBJ2-1,TRBV3-1/TRBV3-2,ASSQDLGGNRF
TRBJ1-1,TRBV21-1,ASGLGGGYEAF
TRBJ2-5,TRBV5-1,ASSSRQGAQETQY
TRBJ1-6,TRBV5-4,ASSLKSINSPLH
TRBJ1-3,TRBV10-3,AISHQRDSADTIY
TRBJ2-7,TRBV7-9,ASSSSGTPNYEQY
TRBJ1-2,TRBV28,ASQTGGSLGYT
TRBJ2-5,TRBV5-1,ASSPTSGRPPGETQY
TRBJ1-1,TRBV11-3,ASSPEAGVGIDTEAF
TRBJ2-7,TRBV7-8,ASSLAPGQGYYEQY
TRBJ2-3,TRBV7-2,ASSFNSGYSTDTQY
TRBJ2-7,TRBV5-4,ASSRGAGVLSEQY
TRBJ2-5,TRBV10-3,AIRFFLAGGGETQY
TRBJ2-1,TRBV27,ASYPTSGIANNEQF
TRBJ2-2,TRBV9,ASSGAPGQVTGELF
TRBJ1-2,TRBV19,ASSIETGWNYGYT
TRBJ1-3,TRBV7-2,ASSLNGGNTIY
TRBJ2-2,TRBV28,ASSRLAGARGELF
TRBJ2-1,TRBV7-8,ASSPRTSGGYNEQF
TRBJ2-3,TRBV28,AILFSDTQY
TRBJ1-6,TRBV28,ASSRYGQGQSSYNSPLH
TRBJ2-3,TRBV28,ASSPPSTDTQY
TRBJ2-7,TRBV5-1,ASRSDPRVSYEQY
TRBJ2-7,TRBV27,ASSLSSQGPNEQY
TRBJ2-1,TRBV5-1,ASSLGTSGNEQF